Listed below are T cell receptor beta chains from one sample, sequenced in a study of shared clonotypes between healthy human individuals. Measured with immunoSEQ multiplex PCR; TCRdb has only the in-frame clones, and not every one. The sample contains some 1.5 million clones, about 96% of which appear only once. Material: naive CD4+ T cells sorted from blood. Receptor source: a man aged 25-45 years in good health. Both conserved end residues are part of each CDR3. Each record gives: J gene, D gene, V gene, clone size, CDR3 protein, CDR3 DNA. A D gene is named only where the DNA matches it firmly. Clone size is not always given. Where it is, it says once, few, many or a class for expanded clones.

>TRBJ2-3|TRBD2|TRBV25-1|NA
CASSEWRGREGDTQYF
TGTGCCAGCAGTGAATGGCGCGGGAGGGAGGGAGATACGCAGTATTTT
>TRBJ2-1|NA|TRBV4-2|NA
CASSQDMMTNNEQFF
TGTGCCAGCAGCCAAGATATGATGACAAACAATGAGCAGTTCTTC
>TRBJ2-4|NA|TRBV27|NA
CASSAPRPGDIQYF
TGTGCCAGCAGCGCGCCCCGACCTGGGGACATTCAGTACTTC
>TRBJ2-3|NA|TRBV2|NA
CASKRVGTDTQYF
TGTGCCAGCAAAAGGGTGGGGACAGATACGCAGTATTTT
>TRBJ1-1|NA|TRBV30|NA
CAWTARLTEAFF
TGTGCCTGGACTGCTAGACTCACTGAAGCTTTCTTT
>TRBJ2-7|TRBD1|TRBV6-1|NA
CASSLQDRTPYEQYF
TGTGCCAGCAGTTTACAGGACAGGACCCCCTACGAGCAGTACTTC
>TRBJ2-7|NA|TRBV11-3|NA
CASRSFSGTAYEQYF
TGTGCCAGTCGATCCTTTAGCGGGACAGCCTACGAGCAGTACTTC
>TRBJ2-3|NA|TRBV9|NA
CASSKDYMGAQYF
TGTGCCAGCAGCAAGGACTACATGGGCGCGCAGTATTTT
>TRBJ2-1|NA|TRBV9|NA
CASSVGQGNEQFF
TGTGCCAGCAGCGTTGGCCAGGGCAATGAGCAGTTCTTC
>TRBJ2-5|NA|TRBV6-1|NA
CASSLEPGDETQYF
TGTGCCAGCAGTCTGGAGCCCGGGGACGAGACCCAGTACTTC
>TRBJ2-1|TRBD2|TRBV5-4|NA
CASRLAGGSTYNEQFF
TGTGCCAGCAGGCTAGCGGGAGGAAGCACCTACAATGAGCAGTTCTTC
>TRBJ1-3|TRBD1|TRBV12-5|NA
CASGTGESGNTIYF
TGTGCTAGTGGTACAGGGGAGTCTGGAAACACCATATATTTT
>TRBJ2-3|TRBD2|TRBV5-1|NA
CASSSKGTSGESRPTDTQYF
TGCGCCAGCAGCTCTAAGGGGACTAGCGGGGAATCGAGACCCACAGATACGCAGTATTTT
>TRBJ1-1|TRBD1|TRBV28|once
CASRQDRVLTEAFF
TGTGCCAGCAGGCAAGACAGGGTGCTCACTGAAGCTTTCTTT
>TRBJ2-3|TRBD2|TRBV7-9|once
CASSSTSGGTDTQYF
TGTGCCAGCAGCTCGACTAGCGGCGGCACAGATACGCAGTATTTT
>TRBJ1-3|TRBD1|TRBV11-2|NA
CASSFGDRVLGNTIYF
TGTGCCAGCAGCTTCGGGGACAGGGTTTTGGGAAACACCATATATTTT
>TRBJ1-5|NA|TRBV5-8|NA
CASSLVGHYSNQPQHF
TGTGCCAGCAGCTTGGTCGGGCACTATAGCAATCAGCCCCAGCATTTT
>TRBJ2-1|NA|TRBV7-9|once
CASSADSSRYNEQFF
TGTGCCAGCAGCGCAGACAGTTCCAGGTACAATGAGCAGTTCTTC
>TRBJ2-1|TRBD2|TRBV5-1|NA
CASSTTSGRNEQFF
TGCGCCAGCAGCACGACTAGCGGGAGGAATGAGCAGTTCTTC
>TRBJ1-4|NA|TRBV29-1|NA
CSVLPATNEKLFF
TGCAGCGTTTTGCCAGCAACTAATGAAAAACTGTTTTTT
>TRBJ2-7|NA|TRBV11-3|NA
CARHLGGRRAAYEQYF
TGTGCCCGTCACCTAGGGGGAAGAAGAGCTGCCTACGAGCAGTACTTC
>TRBJ2-5|TRBD2|TRBV5-4|NA
CASSLVLAGETQYF
TGTGCCAGCAGCTTGGTACTAGCGGGAGAGACCCAGTACTTC
>TRBJ2-3|NA|TRBV5-1|few
CASSYTTDTQYF
TGCGCCAGCAGCTACACCACAGATACGCAGTATTTT
>TRBJ2-3|NA|TRBV7-2|NA
CASSAPGFSTDTQYF
TGTGCCAGCAGCGCCCCAGGGTTCTCCACAGATACGCAGTATTTT
>TRBJ2-6|NA|TRBV6-5|NA
CASSYRAGANVLTF
TGTGCCAGCAGTTATCGGGCTGGGGCCAACGTCCTGACTTTC
>TRBJ1-1|NA|TRBV5-1|NA
CASSLDVSGKAFF
TGCGCCAGCAGCTTGGACGTCAGCGGGAAAGCTTTCTTT
>TRBJ1-2|NA|TRBV11-2|NA
CASSLGQGVGYTF
TGTGCCAGCAGCTTAGGCCAGGGAGTTGGCTACACCTTC
>TRBJ2-5|NA|TRBV7-2|NA
CASSPFARGRSETQYF
TGTGCCAGCAGCCCTTTTGCCCGGGGAAGATCGGAGACCCAGTACTTC
>TRBJ2-1|TRBD2|TRBV10-3|NA
CAITPSGSSYNEQFF
TGTGCCATCACTCCTAGCGGGAGCTCCTACAATGAGCAGTTCTTC
>TRBJ2-2|NA|TRBV6-5|once
CASSYWGAGELFF
TGTGCCAGCAGTTATTGGGGTGCCGGGGAGCTGTTTTTT
>TRBJ2-4|NA|TRBV5-5|NA
CASSLVGNQNIQYF
TGTGCCAGCAGCTTGGTGGGGAATCAAAACATTCAGTACTTC
>TRBJ2-1|TRBD1|TRBV5-1|NA
CASSLPVTGVNEQFF
TGCGCCAGCAGCTTGCCCGTGACAGGGGTCAATGAGCAGTTCTTC
>TRBJ1-5|NA|TRBV28|NA
CAFGAGGNQPQHF
TGTGCGTTCGGGGCAGGGGGCAATCAGCCCCAGCATTTT
>TRBJ2-1|NA|TRBV5-5|NA
CASSLRLAPYNEQFF
TGTGCCAGCAGCTTGAGGCTAGCGCCGTACAATGAGCAGTTCTTC
>TRBJ2-2|NA|TRBV9|NA
CASTNSQNTRGLVRGLAGELFF
TGTGCCAGCACAAACAGCCAGAATACGAGGGGCCTAGTGAGGGGTCTGGCCGGGGAGCTGTTTTTT
>TRBJ2-3|NA|TRBV10-3|NA
CAIGYSEATDTQYF
TGTGCCATCGGGTATTCCGAAGCGACAGATACGCAGTATTTT
>TRBJ1-2|NA|TRBV7-9|NA
CASSREGRGGYTF
TGTGCCAGCAGCCGCGAAGGCAGGGGTGGCTACACCTTC
>TRBJ2-1|NA|TRBV10-2|NA
CASSESRVPGNEQFF
TGCGCCAGCAGTGAGTCGAGAGTACCAGGGAATGAGCAGTTCTTC
>TRBJ2-7|NA|TRBV28|NA
CASSLNYRDLSYEQYF
TGTGCCAGCAGTTTAAACTACCGGGACCTCTCCTACGAGCAGTACTTC
>TRBJ2-4|NA|TRBV18|NA
CASSPPSGINIQYF
TGTGCCAGCTCACCACCTAGCGGTATAAACATTCAGTACTTC
>TRBJ2-6|NA|TRBV28|once
CASSDGRHSGANVLTF
TGTGCCAGCAGTGATGGACGGCACTCTGGGGCCAACGTCCTGACTTTC
>TRBJ2-7|NA|TRBV2|NA
CAGGTDSSYEQYF
TGTGCCGGGGGGACGGATAGCTCCTACGAGCAGTACTTC
>TRBJ2-1|NA|TRBV6-6|NA
CASTTAFTGEEFF
TGTGCCAGCACCACGGCTTTTACAGGGGAGGAGTTCTTC
>TRBJ2-3|TRBD1|TRBV4-1|NA
CASSHGPGTGSPDTQYF
TGCGCCAGCAGCCATGGTCCCGGGACAGGTTCCCCAGATACGCAGTATTTT
>TRBJ1-1|TRBD1|TRBV11-3|NA
CASSRQGSNTEAFF
TGTGCCAGCAGCCGACAGGGCTCAAACACTGAAGCTTTCTTT
>TRBJ2-5|NA|TRBV18|NA
CASSPTSRSETQYF
TGTGCCAGCTCACCAACTAGCAGGTCGGAGACCCAGTACTTC
>TRBJ2-3|TRBD2|TRBV5-1|NA
CASSFAGGTDTQYF
TGCGCCAGCAGCTTTGCGGGAGGCACAGATACGCAGTATTTT
>TRBJ1-2|NA|TRBV28|NA
CASSSAGALYGYTF
TGTGCCAGCAGTTCCGCCGGGGCCTTATATGGCTACACCTTC
>TRBJ2-1|NA|TRBV9|NA
CASSVVGTYNEQFF
TGTGCCAGCAGCGTAGTGGGGACGTACAATGAGCAGTTCTTC
>TRBJ2-5|TRBD2|TRBV4-1|NA
CASSPGLAGVSQETQYF
TGCGCCAGCAGCCCTGGACTAGCGGGAGTATCCCAAGAGACCCAGTACTTC
>TRBJ2-3|NA|TRBV7-2|NA
CASSFGAGGTDTQYF
NA
>TRBJ2-1|NA|TRBV29-1|NA
CSVGGLSRNEQFF
TGCAGCGTTGGAGGTTTAAGCCGAAATGAGCAGTTCTTC
>TRBJ1-2|TRBD1|TRBV19|once
CASSPLTGGANYGYTF
TGTGCCAGTAGTCCTCTGACAGGGGGCGCAAACTATGGCTACACCTTC
>TRBJ1-1|NA|TRBV6-1|NA
CASRTTEYTEAFF
TGTGCCAGCAGGACGACAGAATATACTGAAGCTTTCTTT
>TRBJ2-7|TRBD1|TRBV6-4|NA
CASSAQPGQGVYEQYF
TGTGCCAGCAGTGCACAACCGGGACAGGGAGTCTACGAGCAGTACTTC
>TRBJ2-7|NA|TRBV15|NA
CATSRDRALGAYEQYF
TGTGCCACCAGCAGAGATAGGGCCCTTGGGGCCTACGAGCAGTACTTC
>TRBJ2-2|NA|TRBV4-1|NA
CASSPIGGTGELFF
TGCGCCAGCAGCCCTATCGGGGGCACCGGGGAGCTGTTTTTT
>TRBJ2-5|NA|TRBV10-3|NA
CAISGLVQETQYF
TGTGCCATCAGTGGCCTAGTCCAAGAGACCCAGTACTTC
>TRBJ2-2|NA|TRBV9|NA
CASSVGSVTGELFF
TGTGCCAGCAGCGTAGGGTCGGTCACCGGGGAGCTGTTTTTT